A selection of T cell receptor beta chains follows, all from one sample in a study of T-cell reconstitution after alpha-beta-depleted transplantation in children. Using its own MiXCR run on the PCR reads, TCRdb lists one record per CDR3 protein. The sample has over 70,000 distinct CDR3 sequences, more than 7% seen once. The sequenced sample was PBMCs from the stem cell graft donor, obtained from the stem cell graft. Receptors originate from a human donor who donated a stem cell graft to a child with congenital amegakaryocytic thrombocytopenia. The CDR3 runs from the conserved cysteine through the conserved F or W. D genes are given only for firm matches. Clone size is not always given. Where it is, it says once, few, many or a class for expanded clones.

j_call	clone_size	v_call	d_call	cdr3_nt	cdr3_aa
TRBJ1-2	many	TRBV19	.	TGTGCCAGTAGTATGAGGCAGATCTATGGCTACACCTTC	CASSMRQIYGYTF
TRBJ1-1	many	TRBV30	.	TGTACTTCAAATCGGGGCACTGAAGCTTTCTTT	CTSNRGTEAFF
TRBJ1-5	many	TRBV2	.	TGTGCCAGCAGTGTCGGGGGGGCCCAGCCCCAGCATTTT	CASSVGGAQPQHF
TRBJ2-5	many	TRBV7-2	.	TGTGCCAGCAGCTTACAGGTGGGAGGCCGCCAAGAGACCCAGTACTTC	CASSLQVGGRQETQYF
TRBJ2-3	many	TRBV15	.	TGTGCCCCGCACAGGGCGCCCTCAGATACGCAGTATTTT	CAPHRAPSDTQYF
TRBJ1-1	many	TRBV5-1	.	TGCGCCAGCAGCTTGGGGACGGTGAACACTGAAGCTTTCTTT	CASSLGTVNTEAFF
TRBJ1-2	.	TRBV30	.	TGTGCCTGGAGTGTAAACGAGGCGAACTATGGCTACACCTTC	CAWSVNEANYGYTF
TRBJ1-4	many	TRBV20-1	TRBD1	TGCAGTGCTAGAGACAGGGGGAGTGAAAAACTGTTTTTT	CSARDRGSEKLFF
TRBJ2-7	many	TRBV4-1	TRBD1	TGCGCCAGCAGCCAAGGCCTGGACAGGCTCTACGAGCAGTACTTC	CASSQGLDRLYEQYF
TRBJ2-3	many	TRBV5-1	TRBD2	TGCGCCAGCAGCTCTCGGACTAGCGGGAGCACAGATACGCAGTATTTT	CASSSRTSGSTDTQYF
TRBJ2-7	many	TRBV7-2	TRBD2	TGTGCCAGCAGCTTAGCCGGCGGGAGGGCTGGCGAGCAGTACTTC	CASSLAGGRAGEQYF
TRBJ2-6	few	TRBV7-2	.	TGTGCCAGCAGCTTAGCTCCGTTGTCTGGGGCCAACGGCCTGACTTTC	CASSLAPLSGANGLTF
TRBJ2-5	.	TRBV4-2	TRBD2	TGTGCCAGCAGCCTCGGGACTAGCGGGAGTAAAGAGACCCAGTACTTC	CASSLGTSGSKETQYF
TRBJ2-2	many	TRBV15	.	TGTGCCACCAGCAGAGATCACGGGTTGACCGGGGAGCTGTTTTTT	CATSRDHGLTGELFF
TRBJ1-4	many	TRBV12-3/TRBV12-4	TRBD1	TGTGCCAGCAGCCTGACAGGGGGTGTAACTAATGAAAAACTGTTTTTT	CASSLTGGVTNEKLFF